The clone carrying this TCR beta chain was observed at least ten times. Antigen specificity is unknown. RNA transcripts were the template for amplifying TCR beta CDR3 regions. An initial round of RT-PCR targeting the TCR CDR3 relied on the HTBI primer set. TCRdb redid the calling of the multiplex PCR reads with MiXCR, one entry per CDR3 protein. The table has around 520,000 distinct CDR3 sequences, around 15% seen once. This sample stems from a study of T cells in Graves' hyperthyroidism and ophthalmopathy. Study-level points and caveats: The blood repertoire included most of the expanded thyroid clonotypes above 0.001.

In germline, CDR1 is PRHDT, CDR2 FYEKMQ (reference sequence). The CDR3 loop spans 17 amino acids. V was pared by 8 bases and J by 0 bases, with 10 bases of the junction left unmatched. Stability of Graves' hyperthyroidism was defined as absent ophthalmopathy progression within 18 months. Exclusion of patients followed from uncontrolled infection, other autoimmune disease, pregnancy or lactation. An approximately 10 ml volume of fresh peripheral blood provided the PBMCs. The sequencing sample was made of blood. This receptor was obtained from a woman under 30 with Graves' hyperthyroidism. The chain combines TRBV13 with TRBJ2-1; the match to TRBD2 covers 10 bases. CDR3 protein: CASFGRIAGGSYNEQFF. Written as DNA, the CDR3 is TGTGCCAGCTTTGGTAGGATAGCGGGAGGCTCCTACAATGAGCAGTTCTTC.